What follows are 16 T cell receptor beta chains derived from one specimen sequenced in a study of cytomegalovirus exposure and HLA in healthy donors. The primer mix had 60 Vbeta and 13 Jbeta primers. TCRdb's table, derived via immunoSEQ multiplex PCR, lists solely in-frame clones and lacks some. In the table there are around 200,000 clones, around 70% of which are singletons. The sequencing input was PBMCs. All receptors come from a man aged 35 to 55 in good health and CMV-seropositive.

CDR3 sequence reads: CASCKKTPGDYGYTF. CDR3 bases: TGCGCCAGCTGTAAGAAGACTCCGGGGGACTATGGCTACACCTTC. The chain couples TRBV10-2 to TRBJ1-2; a weak D match, TRBD1 (5 bases). The CDR3 spans 15 residues. Germline V gives CDR1 WSHSY, CDR2 SAAADI. Deletions cut 8 bases from V and 3 bases from J, with 19 bases between.

This clone was detected a few times. Other nucleotide sequences in the sample specify the same CDR3. The chain combines TRBV7-9 with TRBJ1-1; maybe TRBD1 (6 bases). The CDR3 has 14 residues. Germline CDR1 is SEHNR and CDR2 is FQNEAQ (reference sequence). V was pared by 1 base and J by 1 base, with 7 bases between. The DNA for the CDR3 is TGTGCCAGCAGCTTAGGGACAGCGAACACTGAAGCTTTCTTT. Its translation is CASSLGTANTEAFF.

This chain uses TRBV7-5 with TRBJ1-1; TRBD1, the table's D call, was not compared with the DNA. TRBV7-5 is a documented pseudogene. The CDR3 extends over 14 amino acids. CDR3 DNA: TGTGTCAGAAGAACAACCCCCCCGGGACAGGAAGCTTTCTTT. Protein: CVRRTTPPGQEAFF.

About this clone: The sample has other DNA sequences that encode this CDR3 too. The chain carries TRBV2 and TRBJ2-2, with a tentative D call TRBD1 (5 bases). This CDR3 has 14 residues. Germline assignment: CDR1 SNHLY and CDR2 FYNNEI. V lost 6 bases and J 1 base, leaving 9 bases between the germline ends. The CDR3 bases are TGTGCCAGCAGGGGGCAGATGAACACCGGGGAGCTGTTTTTT. Translating it yields CASRGQMNTGELFF.

This clone appeared a few times. The chain carries TRBV7-9 and TRBJ2-3; 11 nucleotides match TRBD2. CDR1 is SEHNR and CDR2 is FQNEAQ in the germline V gene (reference sequence). With V trimmed by 2 bases and J by 5 bases, 3 bases remained unmatched. The CDR3 has 15 residues. The CDR3 DNA reads TGTGCCAGCAGCTTATGGCTAGCGGGGGGAGATACGCAGTATTTT. Residues: CASSLWLAGGDTQYF.

The chain couples TRBV29-1 to TRBJ1-1; 8 bases match TRBD1. The V segment lost 7 bases and the J segment 1 base; nucleotides outside the gene matches: 2. There are 12 residues in the CDR3. From germline, CDR1 is SQVTM and CDR2 ANQGSEA. The CDR3 region has the DNA TGCAGCGCAGGACAGGGGAACACTGAAGCTTTCTTT. This translates into CSAGQGNTEAFF.

The CDR3 here is CASSWEKGIAGVGANVLTF. Written as DNA, the CDR3 is TGTGCCAGCAGCTGGGAGAAAGGGATAGCGGGGGTAGGGGCCAACGTCCTGACTTTC. The chain links TRBV7-9 to TRBJ2-6; TRBD2 matches 9 bases. CDR1 is SEHNR, CDR2 FQNEAQ, per germline (reference sequence). J gave up 4 bases and V 4 bases, and 14 bases lay outside the gene matches. The length of the CDR3 is 19 residues.

This chain uses TRBV10-1 with TRBJ2-1, with D possibly TRBD2 on 5 matching bases. The CDR3 has 12 residues. Germline-derived CDR1 and CDR2 are WNHNN and SYGVQD (reference sequence). V gave up 10 bases and J gave up 6 bases, with 13 bases separating them. CDR3 loop: CATGPRVNEQFF. The CDR3 bases are TGCGCCACAGGACCGCGGGTCAATGAGCAGTTCTTC.

The genes are TRBV6-6 and TRBJ2-3; no definite D call. V lost 0 bases to trimming and J lost 2 bases, with 9 bases between them. CDR3 length: 15 residues. Germline CDR1 and CDR2: MNHNY and SVGAGI (reference sequence). CDR3 sequence reads: CASSYSLTDTDTQYF. The CDR3 DNA reads TGTGCCAGCAGTTACTCGTTAACAGACACAGATACGCAGTATTTT.

Points on this clone: One junction end does not reproduce the germline sequence, and a read error may be involved. The genes are TRBV7-9 and TRBJ1-2; D may be TRBD1 (5 bases). The CDR3 consists of 13 residues. The germline CDR1 and CDR2 sequences are SEHNR and FQNEAQ (reference sequence). Here the CDR3 DNA reads TGTTCCAGCAGCTCTGACAGTAACTATGGCTACACCTTC. Residues: CSSSSDSNYGYTF.

For this clone: This sample includes further DNA sequences coding for the same CDR3. The chain has TRBV5-1 and TRBJ2-5; 7 nucleotides match TRBD2. V gave up 0 bases and J gave up 1 base; unmatched junction bases: 0. This CDR3 comprises 14 residues. The V gene's germline CDR1 is SGHRS and CDR2 YFSETQ. The CDR3, as DNA: TGCGCCAGCAGCTTGGGGGGGGGCCAAGAGACCCAGTACTTC. Protein: CASSLGGGQETQYF.

This clone was seen only a few times. The chain uses TRBV2 and TRBJ1-1; 7 bases map to TRBD1. This CDR3 contains 13 residues. With 6 bases clipped from V and 5 bases from J, the junction kept 6 bases outside the gene matches. From germline, CDR1 is SNHLY and CDR2 FYNNEI. CDR3 sequence (DNA): TGTGCCAGCAGCCTACAGGGGAGGACTGAAGCTTTCTTT. Its translation: CASSLQGRTEAFF.

The V and J genes are TRBV7-2 and TRBJ2-2, with TRBD2 matching over 10 bases. The CDR3 runs 14 residues. V gave up 4 bases and J gave up 7 bases; unmatched junction bases: 3. CDR1 is SGHTA, CDR2 FQGNSA, per germline. CDR3 nucleotide sequence: TGTGCCAGCAGCTCGACTAGCGGGCTCGGGGAGCTGTTTTTT. This sequence encodes CASSSTSGLGELFF.

The J gene is TRBJ2-3, the V gene TRBV7-9, with 13 bases fitting TRBD2. V was pared by 2 bases and J by 2 bases, with 7 bases of the junction left unmatched. This CDR3 is built from 18 residues. Germline assignment: CDR1 SEHNR and CDR2 FQNEAQ (reference sequence). This chain's CDR3 is CASSLSRTSGGYTDTQYF. The CDR3 coding sequence is TGTGCCAGCAGCTTATCGAGGACTAGCGGGGGATACACAGATACGCAGTATTTT.

The chain uses TRBV5-6 and TRBJ1-3; D perhaps matches TRBD1 (5 bases). The CDR3 sequence is 15 residues long. Germline V gene sequence: CDR1 SGHDT, CDR2 YYEEEE. V gave up 4 bases and J gave up 0 bases, with 11 bases separating them. CDR3 DNA sequence: TGTGCCAGCAGCCTCGGGGGACCCTCTGGAAACACCATATATTTT. The encoded protein is CASSLGGPSGNTIYF.

The chain joins TRBV27 to TRBJ2-5; TRBD1 is a possible D gene (5 bases). Gene TRBJ2-7 matches the end of the DNA better, so the J call may be wrong. CDR1 and CDR2 from the germline V gene are MNHEY and SMNVEV (reference sequence). This CDR3 comprises 17 residues. CDR3: CASSPSQGVPAVYEQYF. The CDR3 DNA sequence: TGTGCCAGCAGTCCGTCGCAGGGTGTCCCTGCAGTTTACGAGCAGTACTTC.